The clone carrying this T cell receptor beta chain was recorded many times. Library preparation (for TCRbeta) was performed with unique molecular identifiers. MiXCR, run by TCRdb on the PCR reads, gives a single entry per CDR3 protein. The sample has some 200,000 distinct CDR3 sequences, approximately 7% seen once. This sample is part of a study of T-cell reconstitution after alpha-beta-depleted transplantation in children. Specimen: PBMCs from the stem cell graft donor, collected from the stem cell graft. The receptor was derived from a human donor who donated a stem cell graft to a child with Wiskott-Aldrich syndrome.

In DNA form, the CDR3 reads TGCGCCAGCCAGCGGGAGGACCAAGAGACCCAGTACTTC. It codes for CASQREDQETQYF. The chain is built from TRBV10-1 and TRBJ2-5; the match to TRBD2 covers 9 bases. The trim removed 8 bases at V and 0 bases at J, leaving 1 base unmatched. This CDR3 spans 13 amino acids. Germline CDR1 and CDR2: WNHNN and SYGVQD (reference sequence).